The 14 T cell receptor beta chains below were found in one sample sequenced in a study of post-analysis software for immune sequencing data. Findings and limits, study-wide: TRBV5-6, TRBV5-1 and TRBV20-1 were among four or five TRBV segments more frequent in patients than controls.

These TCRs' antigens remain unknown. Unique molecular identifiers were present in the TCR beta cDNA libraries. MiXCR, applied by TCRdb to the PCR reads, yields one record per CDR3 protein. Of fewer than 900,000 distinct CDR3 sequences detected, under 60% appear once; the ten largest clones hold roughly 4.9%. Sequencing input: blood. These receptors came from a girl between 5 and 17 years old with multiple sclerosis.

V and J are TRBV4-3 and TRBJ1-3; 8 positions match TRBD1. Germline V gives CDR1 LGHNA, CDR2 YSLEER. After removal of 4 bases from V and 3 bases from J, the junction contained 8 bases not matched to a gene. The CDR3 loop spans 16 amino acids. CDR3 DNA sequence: TGCGCCAGCAGCCTAGGACAGGGCGTAGATGGAAACACCATATATTTT. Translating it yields CASSLGQGVDGNTIYF.

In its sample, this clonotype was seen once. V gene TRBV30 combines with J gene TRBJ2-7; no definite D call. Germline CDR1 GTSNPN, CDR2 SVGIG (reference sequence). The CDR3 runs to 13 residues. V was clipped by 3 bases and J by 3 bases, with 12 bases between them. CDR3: CAWRVLGNYEQYF. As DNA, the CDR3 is TGTGCCTGGAGAGTATTGGGGAACTACGAGCAGTACTTC.

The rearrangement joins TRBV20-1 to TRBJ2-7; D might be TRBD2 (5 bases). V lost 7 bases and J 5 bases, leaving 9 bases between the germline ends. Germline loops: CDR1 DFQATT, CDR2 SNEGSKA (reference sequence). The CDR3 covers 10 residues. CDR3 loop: CSGGDHEQYF. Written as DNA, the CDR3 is TGCAGTGGGGGAGATCACGAGCAGTACTTC.

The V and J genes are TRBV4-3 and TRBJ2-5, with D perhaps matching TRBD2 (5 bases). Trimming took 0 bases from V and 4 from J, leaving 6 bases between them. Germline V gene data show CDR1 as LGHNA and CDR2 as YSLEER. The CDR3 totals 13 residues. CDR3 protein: CASSQEEGETQYF. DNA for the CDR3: TGCGCCAGCAGCCAAGAAGAGGGAGAGACCCAGTACTTC.

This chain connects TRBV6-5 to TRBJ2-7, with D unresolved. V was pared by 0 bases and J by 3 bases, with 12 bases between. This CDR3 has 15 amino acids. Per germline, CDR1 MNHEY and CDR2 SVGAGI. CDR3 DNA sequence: TGTGCCAGCAGTTACTCCGAAGTGGCATACTACGAGCAGTACTTC. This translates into CASSYSEVAYYEQYF.

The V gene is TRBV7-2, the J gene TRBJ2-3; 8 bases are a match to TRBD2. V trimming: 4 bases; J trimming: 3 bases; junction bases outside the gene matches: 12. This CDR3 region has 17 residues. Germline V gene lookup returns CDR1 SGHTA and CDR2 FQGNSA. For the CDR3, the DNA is TGTGCCAGCAGCTCAACCGGGACTAGAACGGAGACAGATACGCAGTATTTT. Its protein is CASSSTGTRTETDTQYF.

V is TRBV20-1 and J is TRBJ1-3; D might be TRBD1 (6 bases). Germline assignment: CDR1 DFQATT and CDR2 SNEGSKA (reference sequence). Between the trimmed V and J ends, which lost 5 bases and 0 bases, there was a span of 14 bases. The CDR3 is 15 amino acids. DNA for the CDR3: TGCAGTGCTGGGGCTTGGACAGCCTCTGGAAACACCATATATTTT. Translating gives CSAGAWTASGNTIYF.

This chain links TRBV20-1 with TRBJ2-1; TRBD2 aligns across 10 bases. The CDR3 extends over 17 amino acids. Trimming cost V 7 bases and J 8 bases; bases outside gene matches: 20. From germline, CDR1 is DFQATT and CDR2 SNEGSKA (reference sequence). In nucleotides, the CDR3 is TGCAGTGTCCACCCCGGGACTAGCGCGGGAGGAGGACATGAGCAGTTCTTC. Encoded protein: CSVHPGTSAGGGHEQFF.

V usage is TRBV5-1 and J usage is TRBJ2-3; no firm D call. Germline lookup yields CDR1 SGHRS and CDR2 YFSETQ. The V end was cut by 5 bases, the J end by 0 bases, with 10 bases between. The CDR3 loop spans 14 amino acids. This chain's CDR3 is CASRPWSSTDTQYF. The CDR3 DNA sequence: TGCGCCAGCAGACCATGGTCTAGCACAGATACGCAGTATTTT.

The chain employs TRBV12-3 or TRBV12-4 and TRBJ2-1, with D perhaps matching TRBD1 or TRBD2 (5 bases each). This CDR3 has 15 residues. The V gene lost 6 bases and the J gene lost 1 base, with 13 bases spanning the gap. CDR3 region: CASRGEQRSYNEQFF. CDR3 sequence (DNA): TGTGCCAGCAGGGGGGAACAGAGGTCCTACAATGAGCAGTTCTTC.

As DNA, the CDR3 is TGTGCCAGCAGTTTGGCACTAGCGGGAGATCGGGAGACCCAGTACTTC. Amino acids: CASSLALAGDRETQYF. The V call is TRBV12-3 or TRBV12-4, the J call TRBJ2-5, with 11 bases identical to TRBD2. This CDR3 has 16 residues. Trimming cost V 3 bases and J 5 bases; bases outside gene matches: 8.

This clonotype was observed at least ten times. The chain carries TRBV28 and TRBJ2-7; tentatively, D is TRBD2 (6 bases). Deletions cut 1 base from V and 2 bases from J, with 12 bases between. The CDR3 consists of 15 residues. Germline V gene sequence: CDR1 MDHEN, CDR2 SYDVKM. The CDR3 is CASSLLGGAPYEQYF. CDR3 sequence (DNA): TGTGCCAGCAGTTTATTGGGGGGAGCGCCCTACGAGCAGTACTTC. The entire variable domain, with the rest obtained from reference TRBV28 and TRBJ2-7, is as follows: DVKVTQSSRYLVKRTGEKVFLECVQDMDHENMFWYRQDPGLGLRLIYFSYDVKMKEKGDIPEGYSVSREKKERFSLILESASTNQTSMYLCASSLLGGAPYEQYFGPGTRLTVT.

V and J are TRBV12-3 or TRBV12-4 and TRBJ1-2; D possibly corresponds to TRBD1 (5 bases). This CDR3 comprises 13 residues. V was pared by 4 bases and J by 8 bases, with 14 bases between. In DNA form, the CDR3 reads TGTGCCAGCAGTTCCGGGACGCCCCACGGCTACACCTTC. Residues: CASSSGTPHGYTF.

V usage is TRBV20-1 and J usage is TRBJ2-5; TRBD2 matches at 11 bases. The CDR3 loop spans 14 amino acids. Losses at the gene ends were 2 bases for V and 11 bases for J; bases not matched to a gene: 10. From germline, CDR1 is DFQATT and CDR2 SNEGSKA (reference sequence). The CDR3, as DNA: TGCAGTGCTAGAAAACTAGCGGGAGTAGGAGAGCAGTACTTC. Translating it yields CSARKLAGVGEQYF.